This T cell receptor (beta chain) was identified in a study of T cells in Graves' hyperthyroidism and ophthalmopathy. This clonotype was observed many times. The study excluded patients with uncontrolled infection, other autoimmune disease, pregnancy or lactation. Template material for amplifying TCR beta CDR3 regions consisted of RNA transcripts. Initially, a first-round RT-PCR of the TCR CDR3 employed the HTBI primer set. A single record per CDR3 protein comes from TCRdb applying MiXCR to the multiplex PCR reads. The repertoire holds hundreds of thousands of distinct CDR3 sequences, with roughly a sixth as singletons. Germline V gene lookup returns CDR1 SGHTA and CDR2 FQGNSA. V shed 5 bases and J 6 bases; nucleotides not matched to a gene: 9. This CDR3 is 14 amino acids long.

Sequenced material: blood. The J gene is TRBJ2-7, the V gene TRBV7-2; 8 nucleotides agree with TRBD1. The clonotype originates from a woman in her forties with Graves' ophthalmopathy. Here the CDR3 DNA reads TGTGCCAGCAGCGTGGACAGGGACTCGCTCGAGCAGTACTTC. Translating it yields CASSVDRDSLEQYF.